Following are 23 T cell receptor beta chains from one sample sequenced in a study of T cell repertoires in cytomegalovirus infection. These receptors have no identified antigens. Using its own MiXCR run on the reads, TCRdb lists one record per CDR3 protein. The table includes more than 95,000 distinct CDR3 sequences, about 31% detected once. The sample consisted of CD8+ T cells from cultured PBMCs, taken from culture after CMV antigen stimulation. These receptors were collected from a human donor in good health (CMV status not recorded). Some clones in this sample may be carry-over from other donors' samples.

The chain uses TRBV7-9 and TRBJ2-7; the D gene could be TRBD1 or TRBD2 (5 bases each). The V end lost 2 bases, the J end lost 1 base, and 15 bases lay between the germline ends. The CDR3 contains 16 residues. Germline lookup yields CDR1 SEHNR and CDR2 FQNEAQ (reference sequence). This CDR3 reads CASSLPPGRSSYEQYF. CDR3 sequence (DNA): TGTGCCAGCAGCTTACCCCCGGGGCGGTCTTCCTACGAGCAGTACTTC.

A few counts support this clonotype. V is TRBV12-3 or TRBV12-4 and J is TRBJ2-5; D may be TRBD2 (5 bases). This CDR3 has 14 amino acids. V lost 5 bases to trimming and J lost 1 base, with 11 bases between them. DNA for the CDR3: TGTGCCAGCAGTCCCCCGGGGTCCCAAGAGACCCAGTACTTC. Its translation: CASSPPGSQETQYF.

This clonotype has only a few counts. The gene calls are TRBV12-3 or TRBV12-4 and TRBJ1-1, with no clear D. CDR3 length: 17 residues. V dropped 2 bases and J dropped 1 base, with 17 bases sitting between them. The CDR3 region has the DNA TGTGCCAGCAGTTTATCTGGACGGAAACATTCGAACACTGAAGCTTTCTTT. This encodes CASSLSGRKHSNTEAFF.

At least ten counts were recorded for this clonotype. The DNA for the CDR3 is TGTGCCAGCAGCTTAGGGGGGGATACCTACTATGGCTACACCTTC. It yields the protein CASSLGGDTYYGYTF. This chain links TRBV7-8 with TRBJ1-2; TRBD1 might be the D (5 bases). Germline values: CDR1 SGHVS, CDR2 FQNEAQ. This CDR3 has 15 amino acids. V lost 1 base and J 3 bases, leaving 12 bases between the germline ends.

This chain uses TRBV7-2 with TRBJ1-5; D call uncertain. Trimming stripped 3 bases from V and 4 bases from J, with 13 bases between. Germline CDR1 reads SGHTA; CDR2 reads FQGNSA. The CDR3 is 15 amino acids. The CDR3 sequence is CASSLRVGLNQPQHF. DNA of the CDR3: TGTGCCAGCAGCTTGCGGGTCGGGTTAAATCAGCCCCAGCATTTT.

The V and J genes are TRBV7-2 and TRBJ2-2; D remains unclear. From germline, CDR1 is SGHTA and CDR2 FQGNSA. CDR3 length: 11 residues. V lost 0 bases and J 14 bases, leaving 7 bases between the germline ends. The chain's CDR3 is CASSLAGGLFF. In DNA form, the CDR3 reads TGTGCCAGCAGCTTAGCCGGTGGTCTGTTTTTT.

The gene calls are TRBV24-1 and TRBJ2-1; TRBD1 agrees at 10 bases. Per germline, CDR1 KGHDR and CDR2 SFDVKD. V gave up 10 bases and J gave up 6 bases; unmatched junction bases: 2. The CDR3 loop spans 12 amino acids. The CDR3 protein is CATGTGANEQFF. The CDR3 DNA is TGTGCCACAGGGACAGGGGCCAATGAGCAGTTCTTC.

The V call is TRBV25-1, the J call TRBJ1-1; D ambiguous. This CDR3 comprises 13 residues. V was trimmed by 4 bases and J by 4 bases, leaving 10 bases between them. Germline CDR1 and CDR2: MGHDK and SYGVNS. CDR3: CASSVGQRTEAFF. DNA for the CDR3: TGTGCCAGCAGTGTCGGCCAACGCACTGAAGCTTTCTTT. Full variable domain (outside the CDR3, taken from reference TRBV25-1 and TRBJ1-1): EADIYQTPRYLVIGTGKKITLECSQTMGHDKMYWYQQDPGMELHLIHYSYGVNSTEKGDLSSESTVSRIRTEHFPLTLESARPSHTSQYLCASSVGQRTEAFFGQGTRLTVV.

The chain uses TRBV6-1 and TRBJ2-7, with TRBD2 identical over 8 bases. Germline assignment: CDR1 MNHNS and CDR2 SASEGT. The CDR3 is 15 amino acids. The V segment lost 6 bases and the J segment 3 bases; nucleotides outside the gene matches: 10. The CDR3 DNA sequence: TGTGCCAGCAGCCCCGGGGGGGGGGCCAGCTACGAGCAGTACTTC. This sequence encodes CASSPGGGASYEQYF.

The chain's CDR3 is CATSIATGGSYEQYF. The CDR3 coding sequence is TGTGCCACCAGCATCGCGACAGGGGGATCCTACGAGCAGTACTTC. This chain connects TRBV15 to TRBJ2-7; TRBD1 agrees at 9 bases. V was pared by 4 bases and J by 1 base, with 5 bases of the junction left unmatched. Germline CDR1 LNHNV, CDR2 YYDKDF (reference sequence). The CDR3 contains 15 residues.

The table lists this clonotype with a few counts. The genes are TRBV4-3 and TRBJ1-2; 9 bases fit TRBD1. V was clipped by 0 bases and J by 6 bases; unmatched bases: 2. In germline, CDR1 is LGHNA, CDR2 YSLEER. This CDR3 contains 14 residues. CDR3 amino acids: CASSQEGQGNGYTF. CDR3 nucleotides: TGCGCCAGCAGCCAAGAAGGACAGGGGAATGGCTACACCTTC.

V usage is TRBV6-1 and J usage is TRBJ1-4; D remains ambiguous. V was cut by 2 bases and J by 5 bases, with 12 bases left in between. Germline V gene data show CDR1 as MNHNS and CDR2 as SASEGT. This CDR3 comprises 15 residues. CDR3 sequence reads: CASSEPADVNEKLFF. The CDR3 region has the DNA TGTGCCAGCAGTGAACCCGCGGACGTCAATGAAAAACTGTTTTTT.

This clonotype was recorded only once. V is TRBV6-1 and J is TRBJ2-1, with D perhaps TRBD1 (5 bases). This CDR3 is 13 amino acids long. The V gene's germline CDR1 is MNHNS and CDR2 SASEGT. Trimming left V 4 bases short and J 3 bases short, with 7 bases between. This chain's CDR3 is CASSGQNYNEQFF. The CDR3 DNA reads TGTGCCAGCAGTGGACAGAACTACAATGAGCAGTTCTTC.

Of note for this clonotype: A much more abundant neighbour one base away suggests this may be a read error. V and J are TRBV7-2 and TRBJ1-6; D uncertain. The V and J ends lost 0 bases and 8 bases respectively, with 5 bases between them. Germline CDR1 and CDR2: SGHTA and FQGNSA. The CDR3 has 13 amino acids. CDR3 protein: CASSLANHSPLHF. The CDR3 coding sequence is TGTGCCAGCAGCTTAGCTAACCATTCACCCCTCCACTTT. Drawing the rest from reference TRBV7-2 and TRBJ1-6, the complete variable domain is GAGVSQSPSNKVTEKGKDVELRCDPISGHTALYWYRQSLGQGLEFLIYFQGNSAPDKSGLPSDRFSAERTGGSVSTLTIQRTQQEDSAVYLCASSLANHSPLHFGNGTRLTVT.

The table lists this clonotype with a few counts. This chain connects TRBV2 to TRBJ2-1; 7 bases fit TRBD1. Per germline, CDR1 SNHLY and CDR2 FYNNEI. This CDR3 is 15 amino acids long. Germline trimming cut 6 bases from V and 2 bases from J; bases unmatched to any gene: 7. In DNA form, the CDR3 reads TGTGCCAGCAGGCCCCGGGACAGTCCCTACAATGAGCAGTTCTTC. It encodes CASRPRDSPYNEQFF. Full variable domain (remainder filled in from reference TRBV2 and TRBJ2-1): EPEVTQTPSHQVTQMGQEVILRCVPISNHLYFYWYRQILGQKVEFLVSFYNNEISEKSEIFDDQFSVERPDGSNFTLKIRSTKLEDSAMYFCASRPRDSPYNEQFFGPGTRLTVL.

The sample holds many counts of this clonotype. The chain employs TRBV28 and TRBJ2-3, with TRBD2 matching over 15 bases. CDR3 length equals 17 residues. V lost 3 bases, J lost 3 bases, and 4 bases stayed unmatched. In germline, CDR1 is MDHEN, CDR2 SYDVKM. CDR3 DNA: TGTGCCAGCAGTTTCGAGGGACTAGCGGGGGGAACAGATACGCAGTATTTT. This translates into CASSFEGLAGGTDTQYF.

The chain recombines TRBV18 with TRBJ2-5; D assignment may be TRBD1 or TRBD2 (5 bases each). The CDR3 sequence is 15 residues long. V was clipped by 3 bases and J by 0 bases, with 11 bases between them. Germline V gene lookup returns CDR1 KGHSH and CDR2 LQKENI. The CDR3: CASSPRETNQETQYF. The DNA of the CDR3 is TGTGCCAGCTCACCCAGGGAGACGAACCAAGAGACCCAGTACTTC.

This clonotype was seen only a few times. The chain joins TRBV7-6 to TRBJ2-1, with unresolved D. Germline-derived CDR1 and CDR2 are SGHVS and FNYEAQ. The CDR3 loop spans 14 amino acids. Between the trimmed V and J ends, which lost 6 bases and 4 bases, there was a span of 13 bases. The CDR3 loop is CASRLTPDYNEQFF. CDR3 in DNA: TGTGCCAGCAGGTTAACCCCAGATTACAATGAGCAGTTCTTC.

The genes are TRBV27 and TRBJ2-7; 13 nucleotides agree with TRBD2. In germline, CDR1 is MNHEY, CDR2 SMNVEV (reference sequence). V lost 7 bases, J lost 1 base, and 7 bases stayed unmatched. This CDR3 has 16 amino acids. CDR3 coding DNA: TGTGCCAGCATCCCCCGGGGACTAGCGGGGTCCTACGAGCAGTACTTC. It codes for CASIPRGLAGSYEQYF.

This clonotype was detected a few times. The CDR3 sequence is CASSLSPTGAAYNEQFF. The DNA for the CDR3 is TGTGCCAGCAGCTTGTCCCCAACAGGGGCCGCCTACAATGAGCAGTTCTTC. The rearrangement links TRBV11-3 to TRBJ2-1; the match to TRBD1 covers 7 bases. The CDR3 is 17 amino acids. The V segment lost 3 bases and the J segment 2 bases; nucleotides outside the gene matches: 10. Germline V lookup: CDR1 SGHNT, CDR2 YENEEA.

The chain is built from TRBV7-2 and TRBJ2-7, with 10 bases lining up with TRBD2. The germline gives CDR1 SGHTA, CDR2 FQGNSA. The V gene end was trimmed by 1 base and the J gene end by 3 bases; junction bases not matched to a gene: 9. This CDR3 is built from 17 residues. The CDR3 DNA sequence: TGTGCCAGCAGCTTAGACCACTCGCAGCGGGGGGGCTACGAGCAGTACTTC. Translation gives CASSLDHSQRGGYEQYF.

This clonotype was detected only a few times. The chain uses TRBV4-1 and TRBJ1-4; D ambiguous. Germline V CDR1 and CDR2: MGHRA, YSYEKL. This CDR3 is built from 15 residues. The V and J ends lost 3 bases and 6 bases respectively, with 14 bases between them. CDR3 sequence reads: CASSQYSVVDEKLFF. The CDR3 bases are TGCGCCAGCAGCCAGTACAGTGTTGTGGATGAAAAACTGTTTTTT.

The chain joins TRBV12-3 or TRBV12-4 to TRBJ2-5, with 11 nucleotides matching TRBD2. The J segment lost 0 bases and the V segment lost 6 bases, leaving 12 bases of the junction unmatched. This CDR3 is 18 amino acids long. CDR3 nucleotide sequence: TGTGCCAGCAGCCCCGCGTCTAGCGGGGGGCCGAACCAAGAGACCCAGTACTTC. Translation: CASSPASSGGPNQETQYF.